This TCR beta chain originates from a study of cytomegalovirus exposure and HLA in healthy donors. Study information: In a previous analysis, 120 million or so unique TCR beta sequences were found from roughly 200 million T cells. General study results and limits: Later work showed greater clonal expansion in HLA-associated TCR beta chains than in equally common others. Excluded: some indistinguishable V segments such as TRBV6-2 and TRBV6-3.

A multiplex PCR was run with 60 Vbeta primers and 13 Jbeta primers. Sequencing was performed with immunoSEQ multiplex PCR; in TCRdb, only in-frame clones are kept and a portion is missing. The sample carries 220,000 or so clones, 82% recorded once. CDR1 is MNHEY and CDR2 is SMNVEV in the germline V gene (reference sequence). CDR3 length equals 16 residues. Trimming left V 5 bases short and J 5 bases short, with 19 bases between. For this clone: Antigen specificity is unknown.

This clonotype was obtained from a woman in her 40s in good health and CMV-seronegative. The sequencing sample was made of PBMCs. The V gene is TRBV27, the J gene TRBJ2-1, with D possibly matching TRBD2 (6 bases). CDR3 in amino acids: CASSKATSRPNNEQFF. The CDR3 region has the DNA TGTGCCAGCAGTAAAGCAACTAGCAGACCCAACAATGAGCAGTTCTTC.